Listed here is a single T cell receptor (beta chain). Its antigen is undetermined. The sample comes from a study of shared clonotypes between healthy human individuals. Study-level information: Ranging from 18 to 49 in age, donors were two women and a few men.

Germline CDR1 reads MNHEY; CDR2 reads SVGAGI. V lost 5 bases and J 3 bases, leaving 11 bases between the germline ends. There are 13 residues in the CDR3. Profiled with immunoSEQ multiplex PCR; TCRdb holds only in-frame clones, not every one. This table has roughly 2.1 million clones, 85% to 95% appearing once. Study-level findings and limits: Clonotype sharing levels among donors were expected to vary with sequencing depth. The sampled material consisted only of blood, and tissue repertoires are likely to differ.

Selected positively for CCR7 and CD45RO-negative, naive CD8 cells excluded terminally differentiated effector memory CD45RA+ cells. Healthy HIV-negative adults without recent acute infections or vaccinations served as donors. The genes are TRBV6-5 and TRBJ2-7; perhaps D is TRBD1 or TRBD2 (5 bases each). Sequenced: naive CD8+ T cells from PBMCs. The receptor comes from a man between 18 and 35 years old in good health. Some clones in this sample may be carry-over from other donors' samples. This CDR3 is CASSGGTGYEQYF. CDR3 DNA sequence: TGTGCCAGCAGTGGGGGTACGGGCTACGAGCAGTACTTC.